A selection of T cell receptor beta chains follows, all from one sample in a study of T cell responses to AZD1222 COVID-19 vaccine. Generated by immunoSEQ multiplex PCR, the TCRdb table keeps only in-frame clones and is missing some. The data hold under 150,000 clones, with 93% observed a single time. The starting material was peripheral blood, obtained on day 0 of AZD1222 vaccination. These receptors originate from an adult in good health. Both conserved end residues are part of each CDR3. D genes are given only for firm matches. Expanded clones are given a class, and other clones once, few, many or no size at all.

j_gene	abundance	d_gene	v_gene	len	CDR3aa	CDR3nt
TRBJ1-1	NA	NA	TRBV3-1/TRBV3-2	14	CASSAKGGTTEAFF	TGTGCCAGCAGCGCGAAGGGGGGGACCACTGAAGCTTTCTTT
TRBJ2-3	NA	NA	TRBV7-2	16	CASSWGGLAESGTQYF	TGTGCCAGCAGCTGGGGGGGGCTAGCGGAGTCAGGTACGCAGTATTTT
TRBJ1-2	NA	NA	TRBV7-9	14	CASSSPRGSYGYTF	TGTGCCAGCAGCTCACCCAGGGGTTCCTATGGCTACACCTTC
TRBJ1-4	NA	NA	TRBV19	15	CASSMATTWGEKLFF	TGTGCCAGTAGTATGGCTACCACCTGGGGGGAAAAACTGTTTTTT
TRBJ1-6	NA	TRBD1	TRBV6-4	13	CASRDGQGSPLHF	TGTGCCAGCAGGGATGGACAGGGATCACCCCTCCACTTT
TRBJ2-5	NA	TRBD2	TRBV28	15	CASRGLGLAEETQYF	TGTGCCAGCAGGGGATTGGGACTAGCGGAAGAGACCCAGTACTTC
TRBJ2-2	once	NA	TRBV24-1	12	CATRGYTGELFF	TGTGCCACCAGAGGGTACACCGGGGAGCTGTTTTTT
TRBJ2-1	NA	TRBD2	TRBV7-2	14	CASSLLAGEDEQFF	TGTGCCAGCAGCTTATTAGCGGGAGAAGACGAGCAGTTCTTC
TRBJ2-1	NA	TRBD2	TRBV7-9	15	CASSRLAGADNEQFF	TGTGCCAGCAGCCGCCTAGCGGGGGCGGACAATGAGCAGTTCTTC
TRBJ2-3	NA	TRBD2	TRBV6-5	14	CASSRRGGEDTQYF	TGTGCCAGCAGTCGGCGGGGGGGGGAAGATACGCAGTATTTT
TRBJ2-2	NA	NA	TRBV6-5	14	CASSYSFFSGELFF	TGTGCCAGCAGTTACTCGTTTTTCTCCGGGGAGCTGTTTTTT
TRBJ1-1	NA	NA	TRBV25-1	13	CASRGGWHQGAFF	TGTGCCAGCAGAGGGGGGTGGCACCAGGGCGCTTTCTTT
TRBJ1-4	NA	TRBD1	TRBV5-5	15	CASSLGTGGGEKLFF	TGTGCCAGCAGCTTGGGGACAGGGGGCGGTGAAAAACTGTTTTTT
TRBJ1-2	NA	NA	TRBV15	16	CATSRDRREANYGYTF	TGTGCCACCAGCAGAGATCGTAGAGAAGCTAACTATGGCTACACCTTC
TRBJ1-2	NA	NA	TRBV28	14	CASSFAQSNYGYTF	TGTGCCAGCAGTTTCGCGCAGAGCAACTATGGCTACACCTTC
TRBJ1-5	NA	NA	TRBV3-1/TRBV3-2	12	CASSLGQQPQHF	TGTGCCAGCAGCCTCGGACAGCAGCCCCAGCATTTT
TRBJ1-6	few	TRBD1	TRBV27	15	CASRGLTGGKSPLHF	TGTGCCAGCAGGGGCTTGACAGGGGGCAAATCACCCCTCCACTTT
TRBJ2-1	NA	NA	TRBV19	14	CASRTREVYNEQFF	TGTGCCAGTAGGACTAGGGAGGTTTACAATGAGCAGTTCTTC
TRBJ2-7	NA	NA	TRBV7-7	9	CASWGEQYF	TGTGCTAGCTGGGGTGAGCAGTACTTC
TRBJ2-3	NA	NA	TRBV28	14	CASSPRASTDTQYF	TGTGCCAGCAGTCCCCGAGCGAGCACAGATACGCAGTATTTT
TRBJ2-1	NA	TRBD2	TRBV6-5	14	CASSPSGSHNEQFF	TGTGCCAGCAGTCCTAGCGGGAGCCACAATGAGCAGTTCTTC
TRBJ1-5	NA	TRBD1	TRBV5-8	14	CASSSTGMYQPQHF	TGTGCCAGTTCATCGACAGGGATGTATCAGCCCCAGCATTTT
TRBJ2-2	NA	NA	TRBV5-4	12	CASSPLAGELFF	TGTGCCAGCAGCCCTTTGGCCGGGGAGCTGTTTTTT
TRBJ1-1	NA	NA	TRBV19	13	CASSVKGDTEAFF	TGTGCCAGTAGTGTAAAGGGCGACACTGAAGCTTTCTTT
TRBJ2-7	NA	NA	TRBV3-1/TRBV3-2	12	CASSQRNYEQYF	TGTGCCAGCAGCCAACGAAACTACGAGCAGTACTTC
TRBJ2-7	NA	TRBD2	TRBV3-1/TRBV3-2	15	CASRDLAGGRYEQYF	TGTGCCAGCAGGGATTTAGCGGGAGGCCGCTACGAGCAGTACTTC
TRBJ1-6	NA	NA	TRBV4-1	18	CASSRTKRSGGGNSPLHF	TGCGCCAGCAGCCGCACTAAAAGGTCCGGCGGGGGGAATTCACCCCTCCACTTT
TRBJ2-7	NA	NA	TRBV2	12	CASSMGSYEQYF	TGTGCCAGCAGTATGGGATCCTACGAGCAGTACTTC
TRBJ1-3	NA	NA	TRBV12-3/TRBV12-4	12	CASSRWGNTIYF	TGTGCCAGCAGTCGATGGGGAAACACCATATATTTT
TRBJ2-7	NA	NA	TRBV27	13	CASGTGLTYEQYF	TGTGCCAGCGGTACAGGCTTGACCTACGAGCAGTACTTC
TRBJ2-5	NA	NA	TRBV2	13	CASSEGISGTQYF	TGTGCCAGCAGTGAAGGAATTTCGGGGACCCAGTACTTC
TRBJ2-3	few	NA	TRBV27	13	CASSTLTADTQYF	TGTGCCAGCAGTACGTTGACCGCCGATACGCAGTATTTT
TRBJ1-6	NA	TRBD1	TRBV5-4	13	CASSEGAGSPLHF	TGTGCCAGCAGTGAGGGGGCAGGTTCACCCCTCCACTTT
TRBJ1-1	NA	NA	TRBV28	13	CASTPDGYTEAFF	TGTGCCAGCACTCCGGACGGGTACACTGAAGCTTTCTTT
TRBJ2-3	NA	NA	TRBV9	13	CASSVVPGDTQYF	TGTGCCAGCAGCGTAGTGCCCGGAGATACGCAGTATTTT
TRBJ2-7	once	TRBD2	TRBV9	16	CASSVGGLAGSYEQYF	TGTGCCAGCAGCGTAGGGGGACTAGCGGGAAGCTACGAGCAGTACTTC
TRBJ1-1	NA	NA	TRBV3-1/TRBV3-2	13	CASSRGKNTEAFF	TGTGCCAGCAGCCGGGGTAAGAACACTGAAGCTTTCTTT
TRBJ1-1	once	NA	TRBV12-3/TRBV12-4	12	CASSWRSSEAFF	TGTGCCAGCAGTTGGAGATCATCTGAAGCTTTCTTT
TRBJ2-7	NA	TRBD1	TRBV5-6	16	CASSLNRGQGTVEQYF	TGTGCCAGCAGCTTGAATAGGGGACAGGGTACCGTCGAGCAGTACTTC
TRBJ2-5	NA	TRBD2	TRBV5-4	18	CASSSARGGRDSSETQYF	TGTGCCAGCAGCTCCGCTCGGGGCGGGAGGGACTCTAGTGAGACCCAGTACTTC
TRBJ1-1	NA	NA	TRBV30	10	CACPKTKAFF	TGTGCCTGTCCAAAGACGAAAGCTTTCTTT
TRBJ2-1	once	TRBD2	TRBV4-1	16	CASSQGPTLAGVEQFF	TGCGCCAGCAGCCAAGGCCCCACACTAGCGGGAGTGGAGCAGTTCTTC
TRBJ2-7	NA	NA	TRBV15	14	CATSSTGTTYEQYF	TGTGCCACCAGCAGCACCGGGACAACCTACGAGCAGTACTTC
TRBJ1-2	NA	NA	TRBV11-2	14	CASSLEGINYGYTF	TGTGCCAGCAGCTTAGAAGGCATCAACTATGGCTACACCTTC
TRBJ2-5	NA	NA	TRBV18	14	CASSPRAQWETQYF	TGTGCCAGCTCACCACGGGCCCAATGGGAGACCCAGTACTTC
TRBJ1-3	NA	NA	TRBV4-1	15	CASSLVQLAGNTIYF	TGCGCCAGCAGCCTAGTACAGTTGGCTGGAAACACCATATATTTT
TRBJ2-2	NA	NA	TRBV10-3	13	CASLGMDPGELFF	TGTGCCTCACTAGGAATGGACCCCGGGGAGCTGTTTTTT
TRBJ2-3	NA	TRBD2	TRBV30	14	CAWSQLAGADTQYF	TGTGCCTGGAGCCAACTAGCGGGAGCAGATACGCAGTATTTT
TRBJ2-1	NA	NA	TRBV4-1	13	CASSQERGNEQFF	TGCGCCAGCAGCCAAGAACGAGGCAATGAGCAGTTCTTC